This T cell receptor beta chain was identified in a study of blood T cell repertoires in COVID-19. For the study at large: Some COVID-19 samples were acute and others convalescent; all came from the United States, Italy and Spain. PBMCs, B-cell-depleted T cells, or T cells provided the cDNA or gDNA that made up the material.

J was trimmed by 2 bases and V by 4 bases; bases with no gene match: 5. Germline CDR1 is LNHDA and CDR2 is SQIVND (reference sequence). The CDR3 is 15 residues long. In the original workflow: Estimates of nucleated cell counts were drawn from the amplification of reference gene primers. TCRdb's copy holds only in-frame clones and misses some; the assay was immunoSEQ multiplex PCR. Clone size and the V and J calls come from that table; the DNA yielded D and trimming. Here the sample spans roughly 200,000 clones, approximately 85% being singletons. This chain joins TRBV19 and TRBJ1-1, with 9 bases that match TRBD1. The receptor was derived from a man in his sixties with acute or convalescent COVID-19. What was sequenced was peripheral blood. The CDR3 coding sequence is TGTGCCAGTAGTAAGATGACAGGGGGTAACACTGAAGCTTTCTTT. This gives the protein CASSKMTGGNTEAFF.